The clone carrying this TCR beta chain has just one count. Its antigen is unknown. MiXCR, applied by TCRdb to the reads, yields one record per CDR3 protein. The sample lists approximately 100,000 distinct CDR3 sequences, 23% seen once, with around 42% in the top ten. The CDR3 consists of 14 residues. Germline-derived CDR1 and CDR2 are LNHDA and SQIVND (reference sequence). The junction had 5 bases not matched to a gene; V was cut back by 7 bases and J by 2 bases. This entry belongs to a study of T cell repertoires in cytomegalovirus infection. Study-level information: A matching HLA type, together with CMV infection, was signaled by public TCR beta signatures.

Overall study findings and caveats: HLA-C-restricted TCR beta clonotypes specific for CMV led the ex vivo response.

The genes are TRBV19 and TRBJ2-5; 9 nucleotides match TRBD1. This receptor was taken from a human donor in good health (CMV status not recorded). Some clones in this sample may be carry-over from other donors' samples. The sample was CD8+ T cells from PBMCs. The CDR3: CASKGTGRQETQYF. CDR3 sequence (DNA): TGTGCCAGTAAGGGGACAGGGAGGCAAGAGACCCAGTACTTC. Complete variable domain (other parts from reference TRBV19 and TRBJ2-5): DGGITQSPKYLFRKEGQNVTLSCEQNLNHDAMYWYRQDPGQGLRLIYYSQIVNDFQKGDIAEGYSVSREKKESFPLTVTSAQKNPTAFYLCASKGTGRQETQYFGPGTRLLVL.